The T cell receptor (beta chain) described here comes from a study of T cells expressing NK-cell markers. Looking at the study overall: Out of eight donors sequenced, seven tested HCMV-seropositive and the remaining one seronegative. Study outcomes and limitations: Researchers report these clonotypes also headed the CD3+CD56-NKG2C+ fraction in a handful of donors.

CDR3 length: 16 amino acids. The germline V gene encodes CDR1 MNHEY and CDR2 SMNVEV (reference sequence). TCRdb reprocessed the 5' RACE reads and stores each CDR3 protein as one record, lacking DNA. The sample data list a few hundred thousand distinct CDR3 sequences. Notes on this clonotype: The antigen is not known.

The chain combines TRBV27 with TRBJ2-2; TCRdb names TRBD2, which stays unverified in the absence of DNA. Input material: blood T cells: a sorted CD56 or NKG2C T cell subset, CD4+ or CD8+ T cells, or bulk PBMC T cells (not recorded which). The sequence came from a man between 18 and 35 years old in good health. The CDR3 region is CASSFVGGRGTGELFF.